The sample holds one count of the clone carrying this T cell receptor beta chain. The germline CDR1 and CDR2 sequences are MNHEY and SMNVEV (reference sequence). The CDR3 runs to 12 residues. Trimming took 5 bases from V and 8 from J, leaving 13 bases between them. Some clones are missing from TCRdb's copy, which holds only in-frame ones; the method was immunoSEQ multiplex PCR. The sample carries tens of thousands of clones, around 90% recorded once. This specimen belongs to a study of blood T cell repertoires in COVID-19. For the study at large: Sample material is recorded as cDNA or gDNA derived from T cells, B-cell-depleted T cells, or PBMCs.

The rearrangement links TRBV27 to TRBJ2-7; weak D call: TRBD1 (5 bases). Sample: peripheral blood. This TCR was recovered from a woman between 45 and 60 years old with active or convalescent COVID-19. The CDR3 DNA follows: TGTGCCAGCAGTCCGCCAGGGTCCCAGCAGTACTTC. It yields the protein CASSPPGSQQYF.